One and the same sample provided the 20 T cell receptor beta chains below, sequenced in a study of Ad26.COV2.S vaccination and SARS-CoV-2 variants. Sequencing was performed with immunoSEQ multiplex PCR; in TCRdb, only in-frame clones are kept and a portion is missing. The sample carries hundreds of thousands of clones, about 88% recorded once. Treatment given: around 19 received Ad26.COV2.S at low or high dose, single or two shots; 5 received placebo; per-sample allocation not given. Day 63 after the first vaccine or placebo injection was the time point for sampling. The sample was peripheral blood, taken in a trial of Ad26.COV2.S vaccine versus placebo. Every receptor here comes from a person between 18 and 60 years old who received the Ad26.COV2.S COVID-19 vaccine or a placebo.

This rearrangement joins TRBV15 to TRBJ2-7; D might be TRBD1 (5 bases). There are 16 residues in the CDR3. Germline V gene sequence: CDR1 LNHNV, CDR2 YYDKDF (reference sequence). The germline V and J ends were trimmed by 0 bases and 3 bases, with 15 bases remaining between them. In nucleotides, the CDR3 is TGTGCCACCAGCAGAGAGCACCGGGCAGGGAACTACGAGCAGTACTTC. Translation gives CATSREHRAGNYEQYF.

This chain joins TRBV19 and TRBJ1-2; 10 bases fit TRBD1. J was trimmed by 1 base and V by 4 bases; bases with no gene match: 3. The CDR3 extends over 15 amino acids. The V gene's germline CDR1 is LNHDA and CDR2 SQIVND (reference sequence). CDR3 bases: TGTGCCAGTAGTAAGCGGACAGGGGGTAACTATGGCTACACCTTC. Its translation is CASSKRTGGNYGYTF.

This clone was counted only a few times. V gene TRBV7-2 combines with J gene TRBJ2-1; unclear D gene. Germline lookup yields CDR1 SGHTA and CDR2 FQGNSA. The CDR3 spans 13 residues. The ends were cut back, 1 base at V and 7 bases at J, with 8 bases in the middle. Written as DNA, the CDR3 is TGTGCCAGCAGCTTAGGGCGGCCAAATGAGCAGTTCTTC. Encoded protein: CASSLGRPNEQFF.

The rearrangement joins TRBV27 to TRBJ2-7; possibly TRBD2 for D (6 bases). This CDR3 comprises 14 residues. Germline CDR1 reads MNHEY; CDR2 reads SMNVEV (reference sequence). V lost 0 bases to trimming and J lost 5 bases, with 11 bases between them. CDR3 residues: CASSLSPGEDEQYF. CDR3 DNA: TGTGCCAGCAGTTTATCCCCCGGGGAGGACGAGCAGTACTTC.

V is TRBV18 and J is TRBJ2-7; 8 bases map to TRBD1. V lost 3 bases to trimming and J lost 3 bases; unmatched junction nucleotides: 7. CDR3 length equals 15 residues. CDR1 is KGHSH and CDR2 is LQKENI in the germline V gene. CDR3 in DNA: TGTGCCAGCTCACCCCCCGGGACAGGTAACTACGAGCAGTACTTC. Protein: CASSPPGTGNYEQYF.

The V and J genes are TRBV27 and TRBJ1-2; D is perhaps TRBD1 (6 bases). The CDR3 runs to 12 residues. V lost 10 bases and J lost 4, with 13 bases in between. CDR1 MNHEY and CDR2 SMNVEV come from the germline V gene (reference sequence). The DNA of the CDR3 is TGTGCCACACGACAGGATTTCTATGGCTACACCTTC. Its protein is CATRQDFYGYTF.

CDR3 nucleotide sequence: TGTGCCAGCACCTCCCCCCACAGTCGCCAAGCTTTCTTT. Translated, it gives CASTSPHSRQAFF. The gene calls are TRBV6-5 and TRBJ1-1; the D is unclear. The V end was cut by 7 bases, the J end by 9 bases, with 18 bases between. The CDR3 runs to 13 residues. The germline V gene encodes CDR1 MNHEY and CDR2 SVGAGI.

The rearrangement uses TRBV6-5 and TRBJ1-2, with 11 bases identical to TRBD1. The germline gives CDR1 MNHEY, CDR2 SVGAGI. CDR3 size: 15 residues. Trimming took 2 bases from V and 5 from J; bases not matched to a gene: 4. CDR3 in DNA: TGTGCCAGCAGTTACAGGGACAGGGGGATGTATGGCTACACCTTC. Encoded protein: CASSYRDRGMYGYTF.

The V call is TRBV5-1, the J call TRBJ2-7; possible D gene TRBD2, 5 bases. The germline CDR1 and CDR2 sequences are SGHRS and YFSETQ. V was cut by 5 bases and J by 6 bases, with 21 bases left in between. The CDR3 is 15 residues long. CDR3 sequence reads: CASRRVTGTTAEQYF. The CDR3 region has the DNA TGCGCCAGCAGGAGAGTAACGGGAACCACGGCCGAGCAGTACTTC.

The rearrangement uses TRBV6-5 and TRBJ2-7; D remains unclear. CDR3 length: 14 residues. V dropped 7 bases and J dropped 0 bases, with 13 bases sitting between them. Germline assignment: CDR1 MNHEY and CDR2 SVGAGI. The CDR3 DNA follows: TGTGCCAGCAATCCCGGGCCGAGCTCCTACGAGCAGTACTTC. This sequence encodes CASNPGPSSYEQYF.

The chain combines TRBV7-2 with TRBJ1-1; TRBD1 agrees at 7 bases. Germline V gene data show CDR1 as SGHTA and CDR2 as FQGNSA. V gave up 5 bases and J gave up 1 base; unmatched junction bases: 4. The CDR3 totals 14 residues. The CDR3 DNA reads as TGTGCCAGCAGCGAGGGGGCGCAGAACACTGAAGCTTTCTTT. It is translated as CASSEGAQNTEAFF.

The V and J genes are TRBV7-2 and TRBJ1-5; D is possibly TRBD1 (5 bases). Germline V CDR1 and CDR2: SGHTA, FQGNSA. The CDR3 sequence is 13 residues long. Trimming shortened V by 3 bases and J by 4 bases, and 7 bases separated the two germline ends. CDR3 sequence reads: CASSFGANQPQHF. The CDR3 DNA follows: TGTGCCAGCAGCTTTGGGGCGAATCAGCCCCAGCATTTT.

The chain joins TRBV27 to TRBJ1-2; D might be TRBD1 (6 bases). The CDR3 consists of 15 residues. V lost 5 bases and J 8 bases, leaving 21 bases between the germline ends. CDR1 is MNHEY, CDR2 SMNVEV, per germline (reference sequence). Here the CDR3 DNA reads TGTGCCAGCAGTGGAGGGGGACAATTCCTTGGAGGCTACACCTTC. It is translated as CASSGGGQFLGGYTF.

The chain joins TRBV11-2 to TRBJ1-4, with D possibly matching TRBD1 (5 bases). The CDR3 consists of 16 residues. In germline, CDR1 is SGHAT, CDR2 FQNNGV. V lost 2 bases and J 0 bases, leaving 10 bases between the germline ends. The CDR3 sequence: CASSLRGGATNEKLFF. CDR3 coding DNA: TGTGCCAGCAGCTTACGAGGAGGGGCAACTAATGAAAAACTGTTTTTT.

V usage is TRBV5-1 and J usage is TRBJ2-1, with TRBD2 matching 8 bases. The V segment lost 3 bases and the J segment 15 bases; nucleotides outside the gene matches: 5. The CDR3 consists of 11 residues. Germline V lookup: CDR1 SGHRS, CDR2 YFSETQ. This CDR3 reads CASSSGLAVFF. The CDR3, as DNA: TGCGCCAGCAGCTCCGGACTAGCTGTGTTCTTC.

The chain is built from TRBV7-9 and TRBJ2-3, with 13 bases matching TRBD2. This CDR3 has 16 residues. J was trimmed by 1 base and V by 4 bases; bases with no gene match: 2. Germline assignment: CDR1 SEHNR and CDR2 FQNEAQ (reference sequence). The DNA for the CDR3 is TGTGCCAGCAGCTCCGGACTAGCGGGGGGCACAGATACGCAGTATTTT. The encoded protein is CASSSGLAGGTDTQYF.

The V call is TRBV11-3, the J call TRBJ1-1; 7 nucleotides agree with TRBD1. The trim removed 3 bases at V and 3 bases at J, leaving 1 base unmatched. Germline V CDR1 and CDR2: SGHNT, YENEEA. The length of the CDR3 is 13 residues. Here the CDR3 DNA reads TGTGCCAGCAGCTTTACAGGGGACACTGAAGCTTTCTTT. Its protein is CASSFTGDTEAFF.

The chain recombines TRBV4-1 with TRBJ1-1; 9 nucleotides align to TRBD1. Unmatched junction bases numbered 21, after V lost 5 bases and J lost 5 bases. CDR3 size: 19 residues. Germline assignment: CDR1 MGHRA and CDR2 YSYEKL. CDR3 coding DNA: TGCGCCAGCAGCTACTATTATAATCCGGGACAGGGAATGAGGACTGAAGCTTTCTTT. It encodes CASSYYYNPGQGMRTEAFF.

This clone was counted a single time. The V and J genes are TRBV7-8 and TRBJ2-3; D possibly matches TRBD1 or TRBD2 (6 bases each). V was clipped by 5 bases and J by 6 bases, with 15 bases between them. Germline CDR1 and CDR2: SGHVS and FQNEAQ. The CDR3 runs 14 residues. The chain's CDR3 is CASSPGAQGDTQYF. CDR3 sequence (DNA): TGTGCCAGCAGCCCGGGGGCCCAAGGGGATACGCAGTATTTT.

CDR3 sequence (DNA): TGTGCCAGTAGTACCACACAGGCTCTAATAGAGAATCAGCCCCAGCATTTT. It codes for CASSTTQALIENQPQHF. V usage is TRBV19 and J usage is TRBJ1-5, with a tentative D call TRBD1 (5 bases). Germline V gene lookup returns CDR1 LNHDA and CDR2 SQIVND (reference sequence). Trimming shortened V by 4 bases and J by 4 bases, and 20 bases separated the two germline ends. This CDR3 is 17 amino acids long.